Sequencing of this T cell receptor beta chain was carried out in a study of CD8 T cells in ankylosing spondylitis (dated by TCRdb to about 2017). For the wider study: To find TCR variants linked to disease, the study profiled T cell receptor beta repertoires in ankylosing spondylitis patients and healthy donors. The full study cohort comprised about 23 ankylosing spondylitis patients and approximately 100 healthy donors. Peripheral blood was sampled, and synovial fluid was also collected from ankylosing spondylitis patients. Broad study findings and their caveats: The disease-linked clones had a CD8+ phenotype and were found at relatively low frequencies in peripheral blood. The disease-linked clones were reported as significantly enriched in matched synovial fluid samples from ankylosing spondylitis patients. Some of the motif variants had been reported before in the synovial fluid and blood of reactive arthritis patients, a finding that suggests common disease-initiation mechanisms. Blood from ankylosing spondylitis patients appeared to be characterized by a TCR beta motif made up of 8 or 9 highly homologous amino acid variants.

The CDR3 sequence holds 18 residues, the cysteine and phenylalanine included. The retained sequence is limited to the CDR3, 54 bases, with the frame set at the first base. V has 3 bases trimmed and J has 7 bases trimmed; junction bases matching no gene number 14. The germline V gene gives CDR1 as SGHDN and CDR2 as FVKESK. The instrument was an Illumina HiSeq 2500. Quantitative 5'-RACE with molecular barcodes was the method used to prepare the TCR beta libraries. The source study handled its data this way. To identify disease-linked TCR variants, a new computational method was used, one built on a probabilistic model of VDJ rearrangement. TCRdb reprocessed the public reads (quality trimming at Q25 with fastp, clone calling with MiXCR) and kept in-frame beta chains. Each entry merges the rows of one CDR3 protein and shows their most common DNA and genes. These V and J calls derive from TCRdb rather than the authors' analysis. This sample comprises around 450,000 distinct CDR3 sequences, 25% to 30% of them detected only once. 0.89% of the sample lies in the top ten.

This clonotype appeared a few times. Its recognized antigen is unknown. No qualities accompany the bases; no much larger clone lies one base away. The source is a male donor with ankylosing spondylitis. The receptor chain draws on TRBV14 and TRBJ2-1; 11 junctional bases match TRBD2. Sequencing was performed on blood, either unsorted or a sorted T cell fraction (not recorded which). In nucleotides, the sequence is TGTGCCAGCAGCCACGAGGGGGCTAGCGGGAGGAACGAGAATGAGCAGTTCTTC. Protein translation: CASSHEGASGRNENEQFF.